This entry concerns a single T cell receptor (beta chain). What it binds is not known. This entry comes from a study of T cell repertoires in cytomegalovirus infection. In the study overall: CMV epitopes used comprised recently identified HLA-C-restricted ones and well-studied HLA-B-restricted ones. Matching HLA type, along with CMV infection, was indicated by public TCR beta signatures.

The CDR3 is 15 amino acids. Germline V CDR1 and CDR2: MNHEY, SMNVEV (reference sequence). Trimming took 0 bases from V and 6 from J; bases not matched to a gene: 6. Notes on the study in general: Accumulated public TCR beta family frequency recognized individuals carrying CMV together with the relevant HLA. The study found HLA-C-restricted CMV-specific TCR beta clonotypes dominating the ex vivo response.

MiXCR, run by TCRdb on the reads, gives a single entry per CDR3 protein. Of roughly 990,000 distinct CDR3 sequences listed, 30% to 40% are singletons. The sequence derives from a human donor in good health (CMV status not recorded). Some clones in this sample may be carry-over from other donors' samples. The chain recombines TRBV27 with TRBJ1-1; 8 positions agree with TRBD1. The source material was cultured CD8+ T cells from PBMCs, sampled from culture after CMV antigen stimulation. As DNA, the CDR3 is TGTGCCAGCAGTTTATCTCGGGACAGGCTCGCTGAAGCTTTCTTT. The encoded protein is CASSLSRDRLAEAFF.